This entry lists 27 T cell receptor beta chains sequenced from one sample in a study of post-analysis software for immune sequencing data. Included in the TCR beta cDNA libraries were unique molecular identifiers. TCRdb redid the calling of the PCR reads with MiXCR, one entry per CDR3 protein. The table shows 150,000 to 200,000 distinct CDR3 sequences, with under 40% occurring only once. The material sequenced was blood, taken after autologous hematopoietic stem cell transplantation. These receptors all stem from a girl aged 10-17 years with multiple sclerosis.

V gene TRBV29-1 combines with J gene TRBJ2-1; the match to TRBD2 covers 7 bases. The V and J ends lost 7 bases and 6 bases, in that order; junction bases with no gene match: 6. Germline lookup yields CDR1 SQVTM and CDR2 ANQGSEA. The CDR3 extends over 12 amino acids. The CDR3 DNA reads as TGCAGCGGGCTAGCGGCGCCCAATGAGCAGTTCTTC. Amino acids: CSGLAAPNEQFF.

The chain uses TRBV20-1 and TRBJ2-7, with a weak D call TRBD2 (7 bases). CDR3 length: 14 amino acids. Per the germline V gene, CDR1 is DFQATT and CDR2 is SNEGSKA (reference sequence). The V and J ends lost 6 bases and 3 bases respectively, with 18 bases between them. CDR3 nucleotide sequence: TGCAGTGCCCTCGCCGGGGGGCTCAGCTACGAGCAGTACTTC. It codes for CSALAGGLSYEQYF.

The gene calls are TRBV28 and TRBJ2-1; 11 nucleotides agree with TRBD2. CDR3 length equals 15 residues. Germline trimming cut 4 bases from V and 4 bases from J; bases unmatched to any gene: 3. Germline loops: CDR1 MDHEN, CDR2 SYDVKM. In DNA form, the CDR3 reads TGTGCCAGCAGTTCTAGCGGGAGGAGGTACAATGAGCAGTTCTTC. This translates into CASSSSGRRYNEQFF.

This chain uses TRBV6-2 or TRBV6-3 with TRBJ2-7; 9 bases are a match to TRBD2. The CDR3 totals 16 residues. V lost 2 bases and J lost 3; bases outside the gene matches: 8. In germline, CDR1 is MNHEY, CDR2 SVGEGT. The CDR3 here is CASSYGRGSGSYEQYF. CDR3 DNA: TGTGCCAGCAGTTACGGGCGGGGTAGCGGGAGCTACGAGCAGTACTTC.

There are a few counts of this clonotype. J is TRBJ2-1 and V is TRBV20-1, with 10 bases fitting TRBD2. This CDR3 is built from 14 residues. Germline values: CDR1 DFQATT, CDR2 SNEGSKA (reference sequence). CDR3 DNA sequence: TGCAGCCCGCTAAGGACTAGCGGATACAATGAGCAGTTCTTC. Amino acid sequence: CSPLRTSGYNEQFF.

The chain uses TRBV7-9 and TRBJ2-1; D gene unclear. The CDR3 has 14 residues. The germline V gene encodes CDR1 SEHNR and CDR2 FQNEAQ (reference sequence). V was shortened by 1 base and J by 6 bases, with 10 bases between the two germline ends. CDR3 nucleotide sequence: TGTGCCAGCAGCTTAGGTTTGGTGAGCAATGAGCAGTTCTTC. It codes for CASSLGLVSNEQFF.

This rearrangement joins TRBV7-8 to TRBJ2-1; TRBD2 aligns across 7 bases. The CDR3 loop spans 14 amino acids. V lost 5 bases, J lost 8 bases, and 9 bases stayed unmatched. Per germline, CDR1 SGHVS and CDR2 FQNEAQ. DNA for the CDR3: TGTGCCAGCAGCCTGGGATTTGGGGGGGATGAGCAGTTCTTC. Amino acid sequence: CASSLGFGGDEQFF.

This clonotype was counted a few times. V is TRBV6-4 and J is TRBJ2-1; D not certain. The CDR3 has 13 amino acids. Trimming took off 1 base at V and 7 bases at J, with 8 bases between the two ends. CDR1 and CDR2 (germline): MRHNA, SNTAGT. CDR3 sequence reads: CASSDFGKNEQFF. The CDR3 region has the DNA TGTGCCAGCAGTGACTTCGGAAAGAATGAGCAGTTCTTC.

This chain uses TRBV9 with TRBJ2-7, with D tentatively TRBD1 or TRBD2 (5 bases each). Germline-derived CDR1 and CDR2 are SGDLS and YYNGEE. V shed 0 bases and J shed 1 base, with 11 bases lying between them. The CDR3 totals 15 residues. CDR3 amino acids: CASSVGGAFSYEQYF. CDR3 in DNA: TGTGCCAGCAGCGTAGGAGGGGCGTTTTCCTACGAGCAGTACTTC.

For this clonotype: This may be a read error, as it is one base from a much larger clone. The chain has TRBV5-1 and TRBJ2-1; 8 nucleotides line up with TRBD2. V shed 1 base and J 8 bases; nucleotides not matched to a gene: 8. The CDR3 is made up of 15 amino acids. Germline assignment: CDR1 SGHRS and CDR2 YFSETQ. The CDR3 protein is CASSLSGSTYDEQFF. The CDR3 nucleotides are TGCGCCAGCAGCTTGAGCGGGAGTACATACGATGAGCAGTTCTTC.

The V gene is TRBV12-3 or TRBV12-4, the J gene TRBJ2-1, with 7 bases matching TRBD2. The CDR3 runs to 16 residues. J gave up 0 bases and V 4 bases, and 6 bases lay outside the gene matches. The chain's CDR3 is CASSWGGPRSYNEQFF. The CDR3 DNA is TGTGCCAGCAGTTGGGGGGGACCTCGCTCCTACAATGAGCAGTTCTTC.

Only a few counts were recorded for this clonotype. V is TRBV7-2 and J is TRBJ2-4, with D perhaps TRBD2 (5 bases). CDR1 is SGHTA and CDR2 is FQGNSA in the germline V gene. The CDR3 has 12 residues. Trimming cost V 6 bases and J 8 bases, with 11 bases left between them. The CDR3 coding sequence is TGTGCCAGCAGTTCGCGAGCGGACATTCAGTACTTC. This translates into CASSSRADIQYF.

This clonotype was seen a handful of times. The genes are TRBV6-2 or TRBV6-3 and TRBJ2-7, with 7 bases matching TRBD2. The CDR3 has 17 residues. Per the germline V gene, CDR1 is MNHEY and CDR2 is SVGEGT. V was pared by 4 bases and J by 3 bases, with 15 bases of the junction left unmatched. The CDR3 DNA sequence: TGTGCCAGCAGTTCCGCCTGGGCTAGCGGCAAGATCTACGAGCAGTACTTC. Translating gives CASSSAWASGKIYEQYF.

About this clonotype: At one of its ends the junction is not consistent with the germline gene, which may arise from a read error. CDR3 amino acids: CRARGYNNEQFF. The CDR3 nucleotides are TGCAGGGCTAGAGGCTATAACAATGAGCAGTTCTTC. V gene TRBV20-1 combines with J gene TRBJ2-1; D not certain. The CDR3 runs 12 residues. CDR1 is DFQATT and CDR2 is SNEGSKA in the germline V gene (reference sequence).

Regarding this clonotype: This CDR3 is missing its conserved last phenylalanine or tryptophan, likely due to a read error. This rearrangement joins TRBV6-5 to TRBJ2-7; 9 nucleotides agree with TRBD1. Losses at the gene ends were 6 bases for V and 6 bases for J; bases not matched to a gene: 3. Germline loops: CDR1 MNHEY, CDR2 SVGAGI. This CDR3 has 12 amino acids. This CDR3 is CASRKTGGEQYS. The CDR3 nucleotides are TGTGCCAGCAGAAAGACAGGGGGCGAGCAGTACTCC.

The V and J genes are TRBV7-2 and TRBJ2-3; D unclear. V was cut by 1 base and J by 3 bases, with 11 bases left in between. Germline CDR1 SGHTA, CDR2 FQGNSA. The CDR3 length is 15 residues. Here the CDR3 reads CASSLVRPPTDTQYF. As DNA, the CDR3 is TGTGCCAGCAGCTTAGTGCGGCCGCCGACAGATACGCAGTATTTT.

This clonotype was seen many times. The J gene is TRBJ2-7, the V gene TRBV29-1, with TRBD2 matching over 7 bases. With 5 bases clipped from V and 5 bases from J, the junction kept 12 bases outside the gene matches. Germline values: CDR1 SQVTM, CDR2 ANQGSEA. The CDR3 loop spans 14 amino acids. The CDR3 DNA sequence: TGCAGCGTTCGGCGTGGGAGGGTGGACCACGAGCAGTACTTC. The encoded protein is CSVRRGRVDHEQYF.

A single count supports this clonotype. The V call is TRBV6-1, the J call TRBJ1-5; a possible D gene is TRBD1 (5 bases). This CDR3 spans 16 amino acids. Germline V gene lookup returns CDR1 MNHNS and CDR2 SASEGT. Trimming shortened V by 1 base and J by 2 bases, and 12 bases separated the two germline ends. CDR3: CASSEGEGRGNQPQHF. The CDR3 coding sequence is TGTGCCAGCAGTGAAGGAGAGGGACGAGGCAATCAGCCCCAGCATTTT.

This clonotype was recorded a few times. CDR3 DNA sequence: TGCAGTGCCAACCATGTTCCAAGGCGCAGGCGGTATGGGGGCTACACCTTC. Encoded protein: CSANHVPRRRRYGGYTF. V gene TRBV20-1 combines with J gene TRBJ1-2, with unresolved D. The CDR3 has 17 amino acids. Germline V gene data show CDR1 as DFQATT and CDR2 as SNEGSKA (reference sequence). With 6 bases removed from V and 8 bases from J, the gap between germline ends came to 31 bases.

V usage is TRBV7-2 and J usage is TRBJ2-5, with 7 bases aligning to TRBD2. The CDR3 length is 17 residues. V gave up 3 bases and J gave up 7 bases; unmatched junction bases: 17. Germline CDR1 and CDR2: SGHTA and FQGNSA. The CDR3 sequence: CASSFPGGTGSARTQYF. Written as DNA, the CDR3 is TGTGCCAGCAGCTTCCCGGGAGGCACCGGGTCTGCGAGGACCCAGTACTTC.

This clonotype has only a few counts. The gene calls are TRBV9 and TRBJ2-1; no clear D gene. The CDR3 contains 21 residues. Germline values: CDR1 SGDLS, CDR2 YYNGEE. Trimming left V 1 base short and J 3 bases short, with 29 bases between. The CDR3 sequence is CASSVSPFLVGTRFGYNEQFF. The DNA for the CDR3 is TGTGCCAGCAGCGTAAGCCCTTTTCTAGTGGGAACTCGGTTCGGCTACAATGAGCAGTTCTTC. The full variable domain, its missing parts supplied by reference TRBV9 and TRBJ2-1, is DSGVTQTPKHLITATGQRVTLRCSPRSGDLSVYWYQQSLDQGLQFLIQYYNGEERAKGNILERFSAQQFPDLHSELNLSSLELGDSALYFCASSVSPFLVGTRFGYNEQFFGPGTRLTVL.

This chain uses TRBV10-3 with TRBJ2-7, with D perhaps TRBD2 (7 bases). CDR3 length: 15 amino acids. V gave up 2 bases and J gave up 2 bases, with 13 bases separating them. Per the germline V gene, CDR1 is ENHRY and CDR2 is SYGVKD. This CDR3 reads CAISERGGTTYEQYF. In DNA, the CDR3 is TGTGCCATCAGTGAGAGGGGGGGGACTACCTACGAGCAGTACTTC.

The V and J genes are TRBV5-6 and TRBJ2-7; D possibly corresponds to TRBD2 (5 bases). The CDR3 is made up of 15 amino acids. Germline-derived CDR1 and CDR2 are SGHDT and YYEEEE. Trimming removed 0 bases at V and 2 bases at J, with 12 bases between. The CDR3 loop reads CASSLGGSSPYEQYF. CDR3 sequence (DNA): TGTGCCAGCAGCTTGGGAGGGAGTAGCCCCTACGAGCAGTACTTC.

The rearrangement links TRBV6-2 or TRBV6-3 to TRBJ1-5; TRBD1 matches 7 bases. The CDR3 has 14 amino acids. Trimming took 0 bases from V and 7 from J; bases not matched to a gene: 3. The germline V gene encodes CDR1 MNHEY and CDR2 SVGEGT. The CDR3 loop reads CASSYSTGNQPQHF. In nucleotides, the CDR3 is TGTGCCAGCAGTTACTCGACAGGGAACCAGCCCCAGCATTTT.

The chain combines TRBV7-3 with TRBJ2-1; 12 bases line up with TRBD2. Germline CDR1 is SGHTA and CDR2 is FQGTGA. The CDR3 contains 18 residues. The junction had 13 bases not matched to a gene; V was cut back by 2 bases and J by 8 bases. In DNA form, the CDR3 reads TGTGCCAGCAGCTTACTGGTCCTAGCGGGAGGGCCGGGGGATGAGCAGTTCTTC. Translating gives CASSLLVLAGGPGDEQFF.

The chain joins TRBV19 to TRBJ1-2; TRBD1 aligns across 9 bases. The CDR3 consists of 14 residues. CDR1 and CDR2 (germline): LNHDA, SQIVND (reference sequence). Germline trimming cut 5 bases from V and 2 bases from J; bases unmatched to any gene: 3. CDR3 sequence: CASSAGTGNYGYTF. Here the CDR3 DNA reads TGTGCCAGTAGTGCTGGGACAGGGAACTATGGCTACACCTTC.

This clonotype was observed a handful of times. V gene TRBV29-1 combines with J gene TRBJ2-7, with 7 bases aligning to TRBD2. Trimming at V came to 6 bases and at J to 2 bases, leaving 7 bases not matched to a gene. CDR1 is SQVTM and CDR2 is ANQGSEA in the germline V gene. The CDR3 runs 13 residues. In DNA form, the CDR3 reads TGCAGCGTCCTGGGCCTAGCGGCCTACGAGCAGTACTTC. The encoded protein is CSVLGLAAYEQYF.